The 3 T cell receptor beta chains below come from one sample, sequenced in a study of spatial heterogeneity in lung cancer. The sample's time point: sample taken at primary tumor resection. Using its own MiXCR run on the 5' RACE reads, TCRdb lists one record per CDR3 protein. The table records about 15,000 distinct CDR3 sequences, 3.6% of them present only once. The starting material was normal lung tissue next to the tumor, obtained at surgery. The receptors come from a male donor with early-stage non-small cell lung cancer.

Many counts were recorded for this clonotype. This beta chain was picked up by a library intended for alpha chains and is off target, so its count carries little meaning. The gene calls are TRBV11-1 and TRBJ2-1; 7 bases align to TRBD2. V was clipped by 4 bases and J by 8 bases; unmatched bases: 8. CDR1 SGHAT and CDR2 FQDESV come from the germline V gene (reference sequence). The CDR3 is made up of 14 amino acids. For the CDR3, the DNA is TGTGCCAGCAGCTCCGAGCGGGATCTCTATGAGCAGTTCTTC. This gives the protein CASSSERDLYEQFF. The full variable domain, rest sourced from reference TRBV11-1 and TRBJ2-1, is EAEVAQSPRYKITEKSQAVAFWCDPISGHATLYWYRQILGQGPELLVQFQDESVVDDSQLPKDRFSAERLKGVDSTLKIQPAELGDSAMYLCASSSERDLYEQFFGPGTRLTVL.

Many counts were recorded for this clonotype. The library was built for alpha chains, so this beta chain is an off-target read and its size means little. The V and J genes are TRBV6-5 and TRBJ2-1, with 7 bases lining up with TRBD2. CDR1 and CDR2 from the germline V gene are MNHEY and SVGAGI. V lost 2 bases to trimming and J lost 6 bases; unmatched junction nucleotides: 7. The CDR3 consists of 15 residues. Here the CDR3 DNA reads TGTGCCAGCAGTTACGGGGGGACTAAGGGCAATGAGCAGTTCTTC. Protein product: CASSYGGTKGNEQFF.

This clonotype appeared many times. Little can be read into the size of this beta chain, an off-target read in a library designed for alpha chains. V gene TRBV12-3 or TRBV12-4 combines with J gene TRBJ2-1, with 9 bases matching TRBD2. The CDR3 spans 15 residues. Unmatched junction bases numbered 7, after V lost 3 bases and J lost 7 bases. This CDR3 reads CASSFGLAGWNEQFF. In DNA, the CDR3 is TGTGCCAGCAGTTTTGGTCTAGCGGGATGGAATGAGCAGTTCTTC.